The 3 T cell receptor beta chains listed next were all sequenced from one sample in a study of blood T cell repertoires in COVID-19. Only in-frame clones appear in the TCRdb table, and some are missing; sequencing was by immunoSEQ multiplex PCR. Counted here are about 220,000 clones, under 90% occurring once; the ten biggest clones make up about 3.3%. The sequenced sample was PBMCs or T cells enriched from blood (not recorded which). The receptors here all came from a woman in her sixties or seventies who had recovered from COVID-19.

A few counts support this clone. Sequence at one end of the junction differs from germline and may be a read error. This chain connects TRBV4-3 to TRBJ2-2, with 12 nucleotides matching TRBD2. Germline CDR1 is LGHNA and CDR2 is YSLEER. CDR3 length: 17 amino acids. This CDR3 is CASSQVGLAGNPGELFF. The CDR3 DNA sequence: TGCGCCAGCAGCCAAGTTGGACTAGCGGGGAACCCCGGGGAGCTGTTTTTT.

V is TRBV6-6 and J is TRBJ2-2; 11 bases agree with TRBD1. Unmatched junction bases numbered 3, after V lost 0 bases and J lost 6 bases. Per germline, CDR1 MNHNY and CDR2 SVGAGI (reference sequence). The length of the CDR3 is 16 residues. This chain's CDR3 is CASSYSDRGRPGELFF. The CDR3 nucleotides are TGTGCCAGCAGTTACTCGGACAGGGGGCGACCCGGGGAGCTGTTTTTT.

The chain employs TRBV19 and TRBJ2-3; D is perhaps TRBD2 (6 bases). Germline loops: CDR1 LNHDA, CDR2 SQIVND (reference sequence). The V and J ends lost 2 bases and 1 base respectively, with 10 bases between them. The CDR3 is 15 residues long. CDR3 nucleotide sequence: TGTGCCAGTAGTATATCGGGAGCCCGCACAGATACGCAGTATTTT. Encoded protein: CASSISGARTDTQYF.